The 19 T cell receptor beta chains reported below all come from one sample, sequenced in a study of T-cell memory formation after mild COVID-19. TCRdb reanalysed the 5' RACE reads using MiXCR and keeps one entry per CDR3 protein. Counted here are some 30,000 distinct CDR3 sequences, 7.4% occurring once; the ten biggest clones make up about 14%. The sequenced material came from PBMCs or a T cell subset sorted from them (not recorded which). Every receptor here comes from an adult woman who had mild COVID-19 (a few samples of this study predate the infection). Cell type and time point are not known.

This clonotype was seen repeatedly, ten times or more. The V gene is TRBV7-2, the J gene TRBJ2-3; D is possibly TRBD1 (6 bases). Germline CDR1 is SGHTA and CDR2 is FQGNSA. The CDR3 length is 12 residues. Trimming left V 1 base short and J 14 bases short, with 13 bases between. The chain's CDR3 is CASSLDRASGYF. CDR3 in DNA: TGTGCCAGCAGCTTAGACAGGGCTTCTGGGTATTTT.

This clonotype was recorded at least ten times. Here the CDR3 omits its conserved ending phenylalanine or tryptophan, so a read error is the likely source. The chain couples TRBV5-6 to TRBJ2-3; D remains ambiguous. The CDR3 contains 15 residues. Germline loops: CDR1 SGHDT, CDR2 YYEEEE. Trimming cost V 7 bases and J 5 bases, with 20 bases left between them. This chain's CDR3 is CASLRTVQWGDTQYS. The CDR3 DNA follows: TGTGCCAGCCTCCGAACAGTGCAGTGGGGAGATACGCAGTATTCT.

This clonotype was detected many times. V and J are TRBV7-6 and TRBJ2-2, with 9 bases matching TRBD2. This CDR3 region has 18 residues. The germline CDR1 and CDR2 sequences are SGHVS and FNYEAQ. The junction had 8 bases not matched to a gene; V was cut back by 3 bases and J by 0 bases. The CDR3 sequence: CASSFSWRTSANTGELFF. For the CDR3, the DNA is TGTGCCAGCAGCTTTTCTTGGAGGACTAGCGCGAACACCGGGGAGCTGTTTTTT.

This clonotype was picked up many times. The chain joins TRBV2 to TRBJ2-1; 8 bases line up with TRBD1. This CDR3 is 12 amino acids long. V trimming: 6 bases; J trimming: 15 bases; junction bases outside the gene matches: 10. CDR1 and CDR2 from the germline V gene are SNHLY and FYNNEI. CDR3 bases: TGTGCCAGCAGGCCAGGACAGGGTATGTGGTTCTTC. Translation: CASRPGQGMWFF.

This clonotype has ten or more counts. The chain employs TRBV4-3 and TRBJ1-2, with D hard to call. Germline V gene data show CDR1 as LGHNA and CDR2 as YSLEER. V was trimmed by 0 bases and J by 12 bases, leaving 14 bases between them. The CDR3 runs to 13 residues. Here the CDR3 reads CASSQDASGRHTF. CDR3 coding DNA: TGCGCCAGCAGCCAAGATGCGAGCGGGCGTCACACCTTC.

By sample share, this clonotype is medium-sized. V is TRBV29-1 and J is TRBJ2-1; D gene uncertain. The CDR3 is made up of 11 amino acids. Per the germline V gene, CDR1 is SQVTM and CDR2 is ANQGSEA. V gave up 2 bases and J gave up 5 bases, with 4 bases separating them. CDR3 DNA sequence: TGCAGCGTTGAACGAAACAATGAGCAGTTCTTC. Its protein product is CSVERNNEQFF.

This clonotype was counted ten times or more. The chain employs TRBV20-1 and TRBJ2-3; 9 bases agree with TRBD2. Per the germline V gene, CDR1 is DFQATT and CDR2 is SNEGSKA (reference sequence). J lost 5 bases, V lost 0 bases, and 12 bases had no gene match. This CDR3 has 17 residues. The CDR3 loop reads CSARDLSAGGHGDTQYF. CDR3 nucleotides: TGCAGTGCTAGAGATCTGTCGGCGGGGGGGCACGGAGATACGCAGTATTTT.

This clonotype was counted many times. This rearrangement joins TRBV11-2 to TRBJ2-7, with D hard to call. Germline V gene sequence: CDR1 SGHAT, CDR2 FQNNGV. The CDR3 loop spans 15 amino acids. V lost 0 bases, J lost 3 bases, and 12 bases lay in between. The CDR3 DNA follows: TGTGCCAGCAGCTTAGACAGCAACTCCCTCTACGAGCAGTACTTC. Protein: CASSLDSNSLYEQYF. The full variable domain, its missing parts supplied by reference TRBV11-2 and TRBJ2-7, is EAGVAQSPRYKIIEKRQSVAFWCNPISGHATLYWYQQILGQGPKLLIQFQNNGVVDDSQLPKDRFSAERLKGVDSTLKIQPAKLEDSAVYLCASSLDSNSLYEQYFGPGTRLTVT.

This clonotype was seen a handful of times. The gene calls are TRBV28 and TRBJ1-6; D is possibly TRBD1 (6 bases). Germline V lookup: CDR1 MDHEN, CDR2 SYDVKM. CDR3 length: 15 residues. Between the trimmed V and J ends, which lost 2 bases and 7 bases, there was a span of 12 bases. CDR3 residues: CASSLQTGLNSPLHF. CDR3 in DNA: TGTGCCAGCAGTTTACAAACAGGGTTGAATTCACCCCTCCACTTT. Full variable domain (rest looked up from reference TRBV28 and TRBJ1-6): DVKVTQSSRYLVKRTGEKVFLECVQDMDHENMFWYRQDPGLGLRLIYFSYDVKMKEKGDIPEGYSVSREKKERFSLILESASTNQTSMYLCASSLQTGLNSPLHFGNGTRLTVT.

This clonotype was recorded at least ten times. The chain couples TRBV5-1 to TRBJ2-7; D is ambiguous. V was cut by 4 bases and J by 2 bases, with 13 bases left in between. The CDR3 runs 14 residues. Germline-derived CDR1 and CDR2 are SGHRS and YFSETQ. The CDR3 sequence: CASSQTVATYEQYF. The CDR3 DNA is TGCGCCAGCAGCCAAACAGTTGCCACCTACGAGCAGTACTTC.

This clonotype was counted at least ten times. The rearrangement uses TRBV6-5 and TRBJ2-7; 9 bases agree with TRBD1. The CDR3 spans 11 residues. Germline V lookup: CDR1 MNHEY, CDR2 SVGAGI. The CDR3 nucleotides are TGTGCGGCGGGACAGGGTTACGAGCAGTACTTC. It codes for CAAGQGYEQYF.

This clonotype was detected ten times or more. The chain carries TRBV7-3 and TRBJ2-1; TRBD2 matches at 7 bases. CDR1 is SGHTA and CDR2 is FQGTGA in the germline V gene. The ends lost 2 bases at V and 6 bases at J; junction bases unmatched: 16. The CDR3 runs to 18 residues. DNA for the CDR3: TGTGCCAGCAGCTTAGGGTTCGGTGGGAGGGCCTCGCGCAATGAGCAGTTCTTC. It yields the protein CASSLGFGGRASRNEQFF.

Ten or more counts support this clonotype. V usage is TRBV20-1 and J usage is TRBJ2-7; maybe TRBD2 (5 bases). This CDR3 has 12 amino acids. CDR1 and CDR2 from the germline V gene are DFQATT and SNEGSKA (reference sequence). Trimming took off 3 bases at V and 1 base at J, with 7 bases between the two ends. The CDR3 coding sequence is TGCAGTGCTAGCGGGATGTCCTACGAGCAGTACTTC. Translated, it gives CSASGMSYEQYF.

This clonotype was picked up many times. V and J are TRBV4-1 and TRBJ1-4, with no clear D. Trimming took off 3 bases at V and 4 bases at J, with 12 bases between the two ends. Germline values: CDR1 MGHRA, CDR2 YSYEKL. The CDR3 contains 15 residues. The CDR3 region is CASSHGVGVNEKLFF. The CDR3 DNA sequence: TGCGCCAGCAGCCATGGCGTGGGAGTTAATGAAAAACTGTTTTTT.

This clonotype was picked up many times. The V call is TRBV25-1, the J call TRBJ2-5, with 8 positions matching TRBD1. V lost 5 bases to trimming and J lost 1 base; unmatched junction nucleotides: 9. In germline, CDR1 is MGHDK, CDR2 SYGVNS. This CDR3 has 16 residues. The chain's CDR3 is CASSPLGQGIQETQYF. In DNA form, the CDR3 reads TGTGCCAGCAGTCCGCTCGGACAGGGTATCCAAGAGACCCAGTACTTC.

This clonotype was recorded at least ten times. This sequence joins TRBV27 and TRBJ2-4; the D gene could be TRBD1 or TRBD2 (6 bases each). The CDR3 runs 15 residues. V was trimmed by 3 bases and J by 2 bases, leaving 11 bases between them. Germline V lookup: CDR1 MNHEY, CDR2 SMNVEV (reference sequence). Written as DNA, the CDR3 is TGTGCCAGCAGTTTCGGGGGCTGGACCAAAAACATTCAGTACTTC. Its translation: CASSFGGWTKNIQYF.

At least ten counts were recorded for this clonotype. The V gene is TRBV3-1, the J gene TRBJ2-5; D remains ambiguous. The CDR3 totals 18 residues. CDR1 LGHDT and CDR2 YNNKEL come from the germline V gene (reference sequence). V gave up 0 bases and J gave up 1 base, with 18 bases separating them. In nucleotides, the CDR3 is TGTGCCAGCAGCCAAGATCAACGGCCCAAGCAGATCCAAGAGACCCAGTACTTC. Residues: CASSQDQRPKQIQETQYF.

The chain couples TRBV12-3 or TRBV12-4 to TRBJ2-7; D may be TRBD1 (5 bases). There are 12 residues in the CDR3. V dropped 6 bases and J dropped 3 bases, with 9 bases sitting between them. The CDR3, as DNA: TGTGCCAGCAGCAGACAGCTCTACGAGCAGTACTTC. This codes for CASSRQLYEQYF.

This clonotype appeared many times. This chain connects TRBV7-9 to TRBJ2-7, with 10 positions matching TRBD2. This CDR3 has 14 residues. The germline V gene has CDR1 SEHNR and CDR2 FQNEAQ (reference sequence). Losses at the gene ends were 4 bases for V and 4 bases for J; bases not matched to a gene: 4. CDR3 DNA sequence: TGTGCCAGCAGCTCCACTAGCGGGATTTACGAGCAGTACTTC. This encodes CASSSTSGIYEQYF.